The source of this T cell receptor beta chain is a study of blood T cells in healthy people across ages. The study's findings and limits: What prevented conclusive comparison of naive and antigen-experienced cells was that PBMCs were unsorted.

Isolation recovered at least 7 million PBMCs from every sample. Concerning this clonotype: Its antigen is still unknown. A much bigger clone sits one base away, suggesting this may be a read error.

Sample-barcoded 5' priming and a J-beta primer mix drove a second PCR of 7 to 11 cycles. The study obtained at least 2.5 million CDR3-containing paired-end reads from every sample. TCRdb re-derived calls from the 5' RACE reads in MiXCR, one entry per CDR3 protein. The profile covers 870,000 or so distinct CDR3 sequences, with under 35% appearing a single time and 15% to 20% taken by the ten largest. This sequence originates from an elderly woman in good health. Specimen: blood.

The CDR3 DNA reads as TGTGCCAGCAGCTTAGCGGGGGCAAAGGGGGATGAGCAGTACTTC. Protein sequence: CASSLAGAKGDEQYF. The chain recombines TRBV11-2 with TRBJ2-7; D may match TRBD1 or TRBD2 (6 bases each). V was cut by 1 base and J by 7 bases, with 17 bases left in between. The CDR3 covers 15 residues. Germline lookup yields CDR1 SGHAT and CDR2 FQNNGV. The full variable domain, completed using reference TRBV11-2 and TRBJ2-7, is EAGVAQSPRYKIIEKRQSVAFWCNPISGHATLYWYQQILGQGPKLLIQFQNNGVVDDSQLPKDRFSAERLKGVDSTLKIQPAKLEDSAVYLCASSLAGAKGDEQYFGPGTRLTVT.